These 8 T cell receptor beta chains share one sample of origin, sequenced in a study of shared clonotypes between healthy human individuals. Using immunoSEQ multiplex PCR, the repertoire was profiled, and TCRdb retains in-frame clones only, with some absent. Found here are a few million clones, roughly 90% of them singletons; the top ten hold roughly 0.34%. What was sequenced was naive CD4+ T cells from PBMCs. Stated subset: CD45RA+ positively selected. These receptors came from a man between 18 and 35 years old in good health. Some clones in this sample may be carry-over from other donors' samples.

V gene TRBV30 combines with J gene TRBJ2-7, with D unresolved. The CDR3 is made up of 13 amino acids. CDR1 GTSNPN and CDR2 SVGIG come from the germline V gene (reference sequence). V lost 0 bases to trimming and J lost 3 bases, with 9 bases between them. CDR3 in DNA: TGTGCCTGGAGTGTTGTGGGAAACTACGAGCAGTACTTC. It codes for CAWSVVGNYEQYF.

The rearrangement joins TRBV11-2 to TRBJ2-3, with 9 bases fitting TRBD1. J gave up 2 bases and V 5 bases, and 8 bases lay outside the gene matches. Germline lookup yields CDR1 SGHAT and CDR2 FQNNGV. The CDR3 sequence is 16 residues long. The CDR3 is CASSLQGARLTDTQYF. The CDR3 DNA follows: TGTGCCAGCAGCCTACAGGGGGCCCGCCTCACAGATACGCAGTATTTT.

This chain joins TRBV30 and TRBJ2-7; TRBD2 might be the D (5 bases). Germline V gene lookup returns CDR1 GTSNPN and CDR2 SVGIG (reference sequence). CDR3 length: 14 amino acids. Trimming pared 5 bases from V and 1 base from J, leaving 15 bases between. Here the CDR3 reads CAWAPGLGSYEQYF. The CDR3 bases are TGTGCCTGGGCCCCCGGACTGGGGTCCTACGAGCAGTACTTC.

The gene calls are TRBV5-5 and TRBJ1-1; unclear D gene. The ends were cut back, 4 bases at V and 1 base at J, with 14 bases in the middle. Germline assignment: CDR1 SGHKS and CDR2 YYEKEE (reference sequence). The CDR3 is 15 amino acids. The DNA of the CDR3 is TGTGCCAGCAGCACCCTCGGGGAAGGGAACACTGAAGCTTTCTTT. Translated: CASSTLGEGNTEAFF.

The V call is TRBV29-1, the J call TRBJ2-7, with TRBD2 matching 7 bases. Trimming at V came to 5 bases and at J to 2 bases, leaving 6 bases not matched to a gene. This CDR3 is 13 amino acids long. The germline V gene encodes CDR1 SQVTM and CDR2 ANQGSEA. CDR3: CSVSPGGTYEQYF. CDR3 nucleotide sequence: TGCAGCGTTAGTCCCGGGGGGACCTACGAGCAGTACTTC.

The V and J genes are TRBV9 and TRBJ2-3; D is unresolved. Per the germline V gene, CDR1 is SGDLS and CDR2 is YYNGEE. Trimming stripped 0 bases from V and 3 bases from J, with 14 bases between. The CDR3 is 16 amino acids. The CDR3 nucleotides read TGTGCCAGCAGCGTAGGAAGTCGAGGCTCTACAGATACGCAGTATTTT. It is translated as CASSVGSRGSTDTQYF. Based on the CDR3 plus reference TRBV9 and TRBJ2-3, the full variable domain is DSGVTQTPKHLITATGQRVTLRCSPRSGDLSVYWYQQSLDQGLQFLIQYYNGEERAKGNILERFSAQQFPDLHSELNLSSLELGDSALYFCASSVGSRGSTDTQYFGPGTRLTVL.

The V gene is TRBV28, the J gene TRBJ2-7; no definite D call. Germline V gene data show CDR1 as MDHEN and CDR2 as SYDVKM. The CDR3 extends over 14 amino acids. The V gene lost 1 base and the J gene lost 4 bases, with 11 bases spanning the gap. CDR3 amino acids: CASSLSRFDYEQYF. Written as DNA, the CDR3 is TGTGCCAGCAGTTTATCCAGGTTCGATTACGAGCAGTACTTC.

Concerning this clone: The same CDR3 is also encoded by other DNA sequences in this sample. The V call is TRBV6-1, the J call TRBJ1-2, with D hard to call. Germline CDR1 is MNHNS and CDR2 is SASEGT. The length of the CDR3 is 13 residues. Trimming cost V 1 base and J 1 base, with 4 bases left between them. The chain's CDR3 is CASSEGINYGYTF. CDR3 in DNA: TGTGCCAGCAGTGAAGGCATTAACTATGGCTACACCTTC.